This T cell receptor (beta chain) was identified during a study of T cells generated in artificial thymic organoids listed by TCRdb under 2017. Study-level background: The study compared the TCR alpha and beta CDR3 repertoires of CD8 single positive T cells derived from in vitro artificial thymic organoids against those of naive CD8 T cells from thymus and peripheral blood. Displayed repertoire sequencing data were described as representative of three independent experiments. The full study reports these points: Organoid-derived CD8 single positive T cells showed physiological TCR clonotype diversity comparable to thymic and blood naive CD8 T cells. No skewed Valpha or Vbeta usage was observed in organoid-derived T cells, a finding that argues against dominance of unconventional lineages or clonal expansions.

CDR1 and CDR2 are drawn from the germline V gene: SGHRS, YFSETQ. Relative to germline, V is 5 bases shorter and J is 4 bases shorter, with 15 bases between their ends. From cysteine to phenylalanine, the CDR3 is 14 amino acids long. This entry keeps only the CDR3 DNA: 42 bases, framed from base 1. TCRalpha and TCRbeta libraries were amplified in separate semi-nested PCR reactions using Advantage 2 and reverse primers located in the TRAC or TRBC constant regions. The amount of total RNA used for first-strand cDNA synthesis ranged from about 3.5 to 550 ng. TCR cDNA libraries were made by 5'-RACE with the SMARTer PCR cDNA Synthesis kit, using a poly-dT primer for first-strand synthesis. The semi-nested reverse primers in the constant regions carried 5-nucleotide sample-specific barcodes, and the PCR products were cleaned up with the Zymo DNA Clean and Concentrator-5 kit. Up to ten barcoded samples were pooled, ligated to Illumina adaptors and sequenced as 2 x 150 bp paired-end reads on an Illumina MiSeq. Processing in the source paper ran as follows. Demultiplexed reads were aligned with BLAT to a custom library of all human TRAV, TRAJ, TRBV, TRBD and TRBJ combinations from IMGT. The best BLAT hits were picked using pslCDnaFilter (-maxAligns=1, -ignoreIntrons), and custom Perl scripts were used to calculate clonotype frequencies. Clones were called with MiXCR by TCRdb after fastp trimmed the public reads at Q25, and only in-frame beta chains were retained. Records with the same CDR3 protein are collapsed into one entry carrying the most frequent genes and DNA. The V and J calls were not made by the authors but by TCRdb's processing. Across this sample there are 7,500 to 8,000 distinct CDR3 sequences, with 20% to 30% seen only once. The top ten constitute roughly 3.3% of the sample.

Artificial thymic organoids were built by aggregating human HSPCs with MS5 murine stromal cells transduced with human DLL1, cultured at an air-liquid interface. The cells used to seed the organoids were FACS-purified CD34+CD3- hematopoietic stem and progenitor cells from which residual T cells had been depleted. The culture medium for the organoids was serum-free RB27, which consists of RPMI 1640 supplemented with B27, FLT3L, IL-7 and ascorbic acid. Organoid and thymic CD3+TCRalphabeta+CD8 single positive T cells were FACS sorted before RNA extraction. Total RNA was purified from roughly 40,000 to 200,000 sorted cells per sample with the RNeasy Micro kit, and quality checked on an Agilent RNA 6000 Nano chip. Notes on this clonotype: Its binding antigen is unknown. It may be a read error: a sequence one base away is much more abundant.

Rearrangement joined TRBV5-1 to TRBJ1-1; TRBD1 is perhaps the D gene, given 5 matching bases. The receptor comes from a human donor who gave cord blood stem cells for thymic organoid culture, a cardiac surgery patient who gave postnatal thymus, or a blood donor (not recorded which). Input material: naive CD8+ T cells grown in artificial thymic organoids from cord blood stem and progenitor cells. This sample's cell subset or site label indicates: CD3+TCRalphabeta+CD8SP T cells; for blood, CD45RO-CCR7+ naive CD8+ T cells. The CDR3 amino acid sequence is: CASSHDSMSTEAFF. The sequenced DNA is TGCGCCAGCAGTCATGACAGCATGAGCACTGAAGCTTTCTTT.